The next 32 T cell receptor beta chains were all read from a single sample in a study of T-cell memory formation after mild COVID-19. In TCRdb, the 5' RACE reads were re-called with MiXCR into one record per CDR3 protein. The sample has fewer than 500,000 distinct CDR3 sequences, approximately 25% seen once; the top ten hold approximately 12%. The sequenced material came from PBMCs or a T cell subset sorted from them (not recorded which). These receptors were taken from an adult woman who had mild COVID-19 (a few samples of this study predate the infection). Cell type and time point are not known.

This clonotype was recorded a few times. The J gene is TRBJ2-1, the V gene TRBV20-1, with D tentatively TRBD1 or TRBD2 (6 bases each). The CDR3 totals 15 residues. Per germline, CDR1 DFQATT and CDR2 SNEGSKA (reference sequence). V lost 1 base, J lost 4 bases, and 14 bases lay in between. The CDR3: CSARVPGGRYNEQFF. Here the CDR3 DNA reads TGCAGTGCTAGAGTACCCGGGGGCAGGTACAATGAGCAGTTCTTC.

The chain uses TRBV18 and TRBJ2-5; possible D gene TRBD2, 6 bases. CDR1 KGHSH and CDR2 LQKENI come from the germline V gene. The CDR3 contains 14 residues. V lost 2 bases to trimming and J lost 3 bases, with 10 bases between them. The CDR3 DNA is TGTGCCAGCTCACCATTCGGGGGAAAAGAGACCCAGTACTTC. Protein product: CASSPFGGKETQYF.

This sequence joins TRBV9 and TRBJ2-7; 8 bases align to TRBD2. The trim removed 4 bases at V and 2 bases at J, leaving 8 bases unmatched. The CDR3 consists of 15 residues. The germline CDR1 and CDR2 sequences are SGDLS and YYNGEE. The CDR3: CASSPGGVKAYEQYF. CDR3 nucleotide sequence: TGTGCCAGCAGCCCCGGGGGGGTGAAGGCCTACGAGCAGTACTTC.

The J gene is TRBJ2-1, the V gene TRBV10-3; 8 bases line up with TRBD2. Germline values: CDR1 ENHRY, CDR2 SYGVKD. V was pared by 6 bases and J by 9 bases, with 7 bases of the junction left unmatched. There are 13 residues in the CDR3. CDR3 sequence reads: CAIRAGTSVEQFF. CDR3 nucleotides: TGTGCCATCAGGGCCGGGACTAGTGTTGAGCAGTTCTTC.

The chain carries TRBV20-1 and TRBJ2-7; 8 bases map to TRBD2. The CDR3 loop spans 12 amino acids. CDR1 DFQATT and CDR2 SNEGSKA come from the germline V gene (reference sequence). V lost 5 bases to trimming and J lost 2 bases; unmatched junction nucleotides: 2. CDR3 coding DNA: TGCAGTGCTGCGGGGGGCCCCTACGAGCAGTACTTC. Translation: CSAAGGPYEQYF.

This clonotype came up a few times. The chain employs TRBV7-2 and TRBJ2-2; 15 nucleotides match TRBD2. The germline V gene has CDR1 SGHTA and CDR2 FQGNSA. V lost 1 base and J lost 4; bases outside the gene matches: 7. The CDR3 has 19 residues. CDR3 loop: CASSLVGLAGGPLTGELFF. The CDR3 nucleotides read TGTGCCAGCAGCTTAGTAGGACTAGCGGGAGGGCCTCTCACCGGGGAGCTGTTTTTT.

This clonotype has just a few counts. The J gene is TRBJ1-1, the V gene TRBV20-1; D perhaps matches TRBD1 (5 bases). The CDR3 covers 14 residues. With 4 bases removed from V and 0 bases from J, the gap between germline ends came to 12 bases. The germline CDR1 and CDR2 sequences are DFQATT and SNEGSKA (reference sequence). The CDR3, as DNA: TGCAGTGCTAATCGTAGGGGCATGAACACTGAAGCTTTCTTT. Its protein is CSANRRGMNTEAFF.

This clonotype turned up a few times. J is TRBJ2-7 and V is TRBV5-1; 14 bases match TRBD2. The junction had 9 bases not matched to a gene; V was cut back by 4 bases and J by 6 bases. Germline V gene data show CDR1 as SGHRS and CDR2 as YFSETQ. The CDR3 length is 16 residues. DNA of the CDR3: TGCGCCAGCAGCCTCCCCGGGACTAGCGGGAGTAGCGAGCAGTACTTC. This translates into CASSLPGTSGSSEQYF.

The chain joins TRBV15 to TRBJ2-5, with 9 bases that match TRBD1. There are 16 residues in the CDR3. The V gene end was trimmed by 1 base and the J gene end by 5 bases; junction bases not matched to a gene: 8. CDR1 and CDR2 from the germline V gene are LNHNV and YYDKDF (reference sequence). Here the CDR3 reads CATSRAAGQGGETQYF. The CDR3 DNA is TGTGCCACCAGCAGAGCTGCGGGACAGGGTGGCGAGACCCAGTACTTC. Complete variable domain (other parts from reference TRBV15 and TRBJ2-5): DAMVIQNPRYQVTQFGKPVTLSCSQTLNHNVMYWYQQKSSQAPKLLFHYYDKDFNNEADTPDNFQSRRPNTSFCFLDIRSPGLGDTAMYLCATSRAAGQGGETQYFGPGTRLLVL.

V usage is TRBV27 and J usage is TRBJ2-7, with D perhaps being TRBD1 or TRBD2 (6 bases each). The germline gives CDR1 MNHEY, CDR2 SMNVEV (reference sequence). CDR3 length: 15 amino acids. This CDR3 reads CTPVVAPKGGYEQYF. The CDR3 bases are TGTACCCCCGTGGTAGCGCCCAAAGGGGGGTACGAGCAGTACTTC.

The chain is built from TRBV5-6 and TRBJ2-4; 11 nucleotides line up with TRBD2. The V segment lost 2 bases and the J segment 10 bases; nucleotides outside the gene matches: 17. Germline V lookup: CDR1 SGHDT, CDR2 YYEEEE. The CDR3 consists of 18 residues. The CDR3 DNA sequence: TGTGCCAGCAGCTTCCTGACGACTAGCGGGATTCCAAAGGAGATTCAGTACTTC. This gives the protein CASSFLTTSGIPKEIQYF.

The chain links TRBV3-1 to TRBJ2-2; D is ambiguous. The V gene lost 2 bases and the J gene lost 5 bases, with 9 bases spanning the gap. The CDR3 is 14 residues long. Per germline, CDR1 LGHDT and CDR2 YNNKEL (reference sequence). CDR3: CASSQIKRTGELFF. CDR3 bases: TGTGCCAGCAGCCAAATAAAGCGAACCGGGGAGCTGTTTTTT.

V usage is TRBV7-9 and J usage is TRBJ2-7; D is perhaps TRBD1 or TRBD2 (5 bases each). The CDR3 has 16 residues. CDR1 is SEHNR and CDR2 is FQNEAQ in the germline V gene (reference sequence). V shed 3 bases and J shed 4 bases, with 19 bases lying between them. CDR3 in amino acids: CASSFGTLSSIYEQYF. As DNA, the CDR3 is TGTGCCAGCAGCTTTGGGACGCTTTCCTCGATTTACGAGCAGTACTTC.

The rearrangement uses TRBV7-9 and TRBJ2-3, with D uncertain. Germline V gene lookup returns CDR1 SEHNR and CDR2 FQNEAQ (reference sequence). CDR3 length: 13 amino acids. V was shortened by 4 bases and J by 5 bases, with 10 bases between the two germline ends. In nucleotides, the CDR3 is TGTGCCAGCAGCTCCGATCCGATAGATACGCAGTATTTT. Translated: CASSSDPIDTQYF.

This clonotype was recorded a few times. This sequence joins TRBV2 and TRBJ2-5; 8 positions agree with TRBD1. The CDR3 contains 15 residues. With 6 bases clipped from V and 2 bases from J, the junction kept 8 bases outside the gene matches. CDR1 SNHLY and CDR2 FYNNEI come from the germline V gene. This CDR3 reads CASRRGQDIQETQYF. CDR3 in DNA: TGTGCCAGCAGGAGGGGACAGGACATACAAGAGACCCAGTACTTC. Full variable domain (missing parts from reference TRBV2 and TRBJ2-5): EPEVTQTPSHQVTQMGQEVILRCVPISNHLYFYWYRQILGQKVEFLVSFYNNEISEKSEIFDDQFSVERPDGSNFTLKIRSTKLEDSAMYFCASRRGQDIQETQYFGPGTRLLVL.

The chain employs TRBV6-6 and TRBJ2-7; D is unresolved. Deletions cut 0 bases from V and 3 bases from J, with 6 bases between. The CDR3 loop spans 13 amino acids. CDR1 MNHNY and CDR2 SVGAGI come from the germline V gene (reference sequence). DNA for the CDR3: TGTGCCAGCAGTTACTCCACTCGCTACGAGCAGTACTTC. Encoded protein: CASSYSTRYEQYF.

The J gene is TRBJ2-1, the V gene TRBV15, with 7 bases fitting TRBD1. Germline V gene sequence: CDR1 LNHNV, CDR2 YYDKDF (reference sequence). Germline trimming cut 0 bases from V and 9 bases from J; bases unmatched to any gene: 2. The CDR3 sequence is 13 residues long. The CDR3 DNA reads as TGTGCCACCAGCAGAGATGGGGACAGTGAGCAGTTCTTC. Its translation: CATSRDGDSEQFF.

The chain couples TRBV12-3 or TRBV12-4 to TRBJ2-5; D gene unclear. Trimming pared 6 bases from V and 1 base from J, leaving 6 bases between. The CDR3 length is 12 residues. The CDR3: CASRRTQETQYF. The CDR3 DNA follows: TGTGCCAGCAGAAGGACCCAAGAGACCCAGTACTTC.

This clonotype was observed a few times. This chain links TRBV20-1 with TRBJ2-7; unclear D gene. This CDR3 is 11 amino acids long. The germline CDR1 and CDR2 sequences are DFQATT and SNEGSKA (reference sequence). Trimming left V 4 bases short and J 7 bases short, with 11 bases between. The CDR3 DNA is TGCAGTGCTAACGGACCTGTAGAGCAGTACTTC. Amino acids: CSANGPVEQYF.

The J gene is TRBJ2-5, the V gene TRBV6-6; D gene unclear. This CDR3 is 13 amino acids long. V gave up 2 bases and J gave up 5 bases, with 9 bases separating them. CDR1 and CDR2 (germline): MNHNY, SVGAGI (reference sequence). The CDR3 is CASSYGWVETQYF. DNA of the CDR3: TGTGCCAGCAGTTACGGGTGGGTTGAGACCCAGTACTTC.

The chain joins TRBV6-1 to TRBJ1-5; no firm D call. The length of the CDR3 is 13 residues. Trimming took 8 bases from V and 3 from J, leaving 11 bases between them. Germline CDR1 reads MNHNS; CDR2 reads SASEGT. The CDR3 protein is CASWIGLNQPQHF. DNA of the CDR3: TGTGCCAGCTGGATCGGCCTCAATCAGCCCCAGCATTTT.

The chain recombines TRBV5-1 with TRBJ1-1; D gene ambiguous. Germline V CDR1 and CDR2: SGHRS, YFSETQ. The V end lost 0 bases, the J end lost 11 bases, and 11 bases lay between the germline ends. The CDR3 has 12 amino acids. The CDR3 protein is CASSLGASRAFF. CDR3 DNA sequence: TGCGCCAGCAGCTTGGGTGCCTCGAGGGCTTTCTTT.

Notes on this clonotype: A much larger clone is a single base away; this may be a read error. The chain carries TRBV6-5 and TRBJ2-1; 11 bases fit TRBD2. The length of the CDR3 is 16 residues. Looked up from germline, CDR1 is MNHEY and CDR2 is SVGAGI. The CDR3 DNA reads TGTGCCAGAAGTTACTCCGGGCTAGCGGGAGGCAATGAGCAGTTCTTC. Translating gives CARSYSGLAGGNEQFF.

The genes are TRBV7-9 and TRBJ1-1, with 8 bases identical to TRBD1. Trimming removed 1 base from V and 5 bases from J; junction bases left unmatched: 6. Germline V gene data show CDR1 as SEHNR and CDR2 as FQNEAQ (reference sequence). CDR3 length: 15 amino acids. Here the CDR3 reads CASSLGRGLFTEAFF. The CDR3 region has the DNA TGTGCCAGCAGCTTAGGCAGGGGGCTCTTTACTGAAGCTTTCTTT.

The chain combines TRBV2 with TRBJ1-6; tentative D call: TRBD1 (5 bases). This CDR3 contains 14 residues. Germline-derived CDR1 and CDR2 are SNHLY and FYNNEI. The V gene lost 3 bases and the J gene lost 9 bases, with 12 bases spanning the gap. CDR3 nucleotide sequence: TGTGCCAGCAGTGACAGGGTAAATTTTTCACCCCTCCACTTT. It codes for CASSDRVNFSPLHF. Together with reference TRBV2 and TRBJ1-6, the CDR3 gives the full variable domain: EPEVTQTPSHQVTQMGQEVILRCVPISNHLYFYWYRQILGQKVEFLVSFYNNEISEKSEIFDDQFSVERPDGSNFTLKIRSTKLEDSAMYFCASSDRVNFSPLHFGNGTRLTVT.

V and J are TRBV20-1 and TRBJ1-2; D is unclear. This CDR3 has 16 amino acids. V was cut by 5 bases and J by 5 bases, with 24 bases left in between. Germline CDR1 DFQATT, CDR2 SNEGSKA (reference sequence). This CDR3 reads CSAPNSMSLTSYGYTF. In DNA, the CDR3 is TGCAGTGCTCCAAACTCTATGTCCCTCACGTCATATGGCTACACCTTC.

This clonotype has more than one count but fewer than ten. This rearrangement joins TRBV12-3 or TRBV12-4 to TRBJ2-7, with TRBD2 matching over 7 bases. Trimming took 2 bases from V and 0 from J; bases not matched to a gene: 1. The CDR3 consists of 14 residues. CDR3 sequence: CASSLSGASYEQYF. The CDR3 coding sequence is TGTGCCAGCAGTTTAAGCGGGGCCTCCTACGAGCAGTACTTC.

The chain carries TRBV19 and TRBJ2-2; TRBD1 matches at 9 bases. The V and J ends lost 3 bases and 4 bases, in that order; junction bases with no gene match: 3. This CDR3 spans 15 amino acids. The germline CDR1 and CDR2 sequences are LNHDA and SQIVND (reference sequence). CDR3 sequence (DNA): TGTGCCAGTAGTATGAGGGGACAGGGCACCGGGGAGCTGTTTTTT. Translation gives CASSMRGQGTGELFF.

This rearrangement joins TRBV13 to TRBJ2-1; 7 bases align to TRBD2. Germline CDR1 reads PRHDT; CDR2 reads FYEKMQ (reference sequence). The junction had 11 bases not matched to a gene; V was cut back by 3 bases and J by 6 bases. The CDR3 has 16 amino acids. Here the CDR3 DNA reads TGTGCCAGCAGCTTGGGACTATGGATAACCCCCAATGAGCAGTTCTTC. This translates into CASSLGLWITPNEQFF.

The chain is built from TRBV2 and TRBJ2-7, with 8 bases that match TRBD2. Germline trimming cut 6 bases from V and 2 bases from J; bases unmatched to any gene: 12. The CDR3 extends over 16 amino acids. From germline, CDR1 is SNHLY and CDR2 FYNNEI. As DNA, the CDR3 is TGTGCCAGCAGGAGGGATGGACTAGCCGCAACCTACGAGCAGTACTTC. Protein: CASRRDGLAATYEQYF.

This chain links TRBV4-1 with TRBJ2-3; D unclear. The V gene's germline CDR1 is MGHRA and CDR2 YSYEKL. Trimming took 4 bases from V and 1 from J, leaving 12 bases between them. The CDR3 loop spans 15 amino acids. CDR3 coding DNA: TGCGCCAGCAGCCCCCTCCACGGACGCACAGATACGCAGTATTTT. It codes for CASSPLHGRTDTQYF.

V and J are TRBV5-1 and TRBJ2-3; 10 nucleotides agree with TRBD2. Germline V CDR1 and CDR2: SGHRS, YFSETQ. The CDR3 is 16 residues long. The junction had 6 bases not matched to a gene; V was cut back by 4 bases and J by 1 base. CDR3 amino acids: CASSLASGGGTDTQYF. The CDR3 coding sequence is TGCGCCAGCAGCCTAGCGAGCGGGGGGGGCACAGATACGCAGTATTTT.